The clone carrying this TCR beta chain was seen repeatedly, ten times or more. Its antigen is unidentified. This entry belongs to a study of T cells after yellow fever vaccination. Study results and caveats: A minor fraction of clonotypes spanned both CD4 and CD8 compartments. Weaker, the secondary response peaked sooner, at day 5 versus 15. The booster saw the reappearance of most primary-vaccination clones (about 95% CD4, about 90% CD8).

V was clipped by 0 bases and J by 4 bases, with 4 bases between them. Looked up from germline, CDR1 is KGHSH and CDR2 is LQKENI. The CDR3 runs to 14 residues. TCRdb re-derived calls from the 5' RACE reads in MiXCR, one entry per CDR3 protein. The sample has some 110,000 distinct CDR3 sequences, around 7.4% seen once. The sample was CD4+ T cells sorted from PBMCs, taken roughly 10 days after the first yellow fever vaccination. This chain uses TRBV18 with TRBJ2-6; D remains unclear. The origin of this receptor is a man aged 18-30 years who received the YFV17D yellow fever vaccine. CDR3 sequence (DNA): TGTGCCAGCTCACCACCGGGGGGGGCCAACGTCCTGACTTTC. This encodes CASSPPGGANVLTF.